This T cell receptor (beta chain) emerged from a study of spatial heterogeneity in lung cancer (dated by TCRdb to about 2019). A note on the overall study: More beta-chain than alpha-chain transcripts were consistently detected, likely reflecting higher beta-chain transcript abundance. Both alpha and beta chains were TCR-sequenced in samples taken at surgery, namely 220 tumor regions, approximately 63 matched nontumor lung samples and approximately 51 PBMC samples. In the raw uncorrected reads, each unique combination of TCR and UMI appeared more than ten times on average. Nonsynonymous mutation counts, determined by whole-exome sequencing of tumor tissue, were related to features of the TCR repertoire. In non-small cell lung cancer, the study made a quantitative comparison of TCR alpha and beta repertoires among multiple tumor regions, matched nontumor lung and blood. Overall study outcomes, separate from this receptor: Additional single-cell paired TCR alpha and beta sequencing was considered necessary to confirm, at a functional level, the hypothesis that regional TCRs recognize regional mutations. Ubiquitous expanded tumor TCRs were detected in blood more often at tumor resection than at routine follow-up.

The library was produced with 5' RACE. Sequencing relied on a NextSeq 500. In the TCR library protocol, a unique molecular identifier was attached to each TCR cDNA molecule so that PCR and sequencing errors could be corrected. As for the authors' bioinformatics: TCR identification, UMI-based error correction and CDR3 extraction were all carried out with Decombinator tools. Expanded TCRs were defined as those above a frequency of 2 per 1,000, corresponding to the top 1% of the tumor frequency distribution. Each repertoire was subsampled 100 times to 5,000 TCRs, after which Renyi diversity was computed with the R vegan package. To build CDR3 similarity networks, amino acid triplet string-kernel similarity was used, and CDR3s were connected when their pairwise similarity was above 0.82. TCRdb ran its own pipeline on the public reads, namely fastp trimming at Q25 and MiXCR clone calling, and kept in-frame beta chains. Each CDR3 protein gets just one entry, which takes the most common genes and DNA from the rows behind it. These V and J calls rely on TCRdb rather than the paper's analysis. The sample table contains more than 85,000 distinct CDR3 sequences; only one count was recorded for approximately 8.2% of them. The ten largest make up 6.9% of the sample.

The time point label of this sample denotes: sample taken at primary tumor resection. Without any cell sorting, TCR sequencing was performed on whole RNA extracted either from tumor and nontumor lung tissue or from cryopreserved PBMC samples. Samples were obtained from fewer than 80 patients with early-stage, untreated non-small cell lung cancer from the lung TRACERx cohort. A patient was chosen for TCR sequencing only when enough RNA was available from at least two tumor regions. The V and J ends are trimmed by 3 bases and 4 bases, leaving 6 bases between them. The CDR3, from cysteine to phenylalanine, totals 13 residues. Only CDR3 DNA remains: 39 bases, in frame from the first base. Looking up the germline V gene yields CDR1 SNHLY and CDR2 FYNNEI. As for this clonotype: The clone's antigen remains unknown. One base away there is no much larger clone; base qualities are not given.

The clonotype originates from a male donor with early-stage non-small cell lung cancer. Here the sequenced sample was PBMCs, taken at surgery. The sequence is built from TRBV2 and TRBJ2-2; tentative D gene TRBD2, with 5 bases matching. The CDR3 loop reads CASSEEVTGELFF. DNA sequence: TGTGCCAGCAGTGAGGAGGTCACCGGGGAGCTGTTTTTT.